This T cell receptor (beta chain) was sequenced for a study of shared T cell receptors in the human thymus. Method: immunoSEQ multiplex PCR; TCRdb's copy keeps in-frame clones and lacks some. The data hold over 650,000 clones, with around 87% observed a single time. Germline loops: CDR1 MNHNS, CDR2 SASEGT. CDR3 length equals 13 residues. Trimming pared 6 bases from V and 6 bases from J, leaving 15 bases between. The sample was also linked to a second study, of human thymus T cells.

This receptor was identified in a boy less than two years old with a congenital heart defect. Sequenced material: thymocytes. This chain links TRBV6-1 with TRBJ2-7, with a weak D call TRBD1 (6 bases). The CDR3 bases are TGTGCCAGCAGGGACAGTTTGAGATCCGAGCAGTACTTC. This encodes CASRDSLRSEQYF.